This T cell receptor (beta chain) was found in a study of response to subunit inactivated influenza vaccine (dated by TCRdb to the late 2010s). For the wider study: Deep quantitative profiling of the T cell receptor repertoire was used in the study to follow responses to a trivalent subunit inactivated influenza vaccine.

To prepare the library, RT-PCR was applied. For sequencing, an Illumina HiSeq 2500 was employed. TCRdb's own reprocessing of the public reads used fastp at Q25 and MiXCR and kept productive beta chains. CDR3 protein sequences are deduplicated, and each keeps its most common genes and DNA. In all, the sample holds about 620,000 distinct CDR3 sequences, and around 10% of those were seen once. The ten top clones hold 9.5% to 11% of the sample. Trimmed from V: 0 bases; trimmed from J: 5 bases; junction bases lacking a gene match: 2. The CDR3 contains 14 residues, cysteine and phenylalanine counted. The CDR3 DNA has 42 bases and is translated from base 1. CDR1 and CDR2 (SGHRS, YFSETQ) derive from the germline V gene. This clonotype was picked up a small number of times. Its antigen specificity is not known. No base qualities exist here, and no much larger clone lies one base off it. The paper's findings and limits, for the study overall: The authors suggested that each seasonal influenza vaccination may recruit only a limited number of new T cells.

These data also featured in a second study, about T cells expressing NK-cell markers. According to the second study: TCR beta cDNA libraries were prepared using 5'RACE template switching, which introduced a universal primer site and unique molecular identifiers. Three sorted T-cell subsets (CD3+CD56+NKG2C+, CD3+CD56+NKG2C- and CD3+CD56-NKG2C+) from seven to nine donors had their TCR beta-chain repertoires profiled. Of the eight sequenced donors, seven were found to be HCMV-seropositive and one was found to be HCMV-seronegative. In several experiments an anti-gammadeltaTCR antibody was added to restrict sorting to alphabetaTCR-expressing T cells. For roughly 6 donors, the dominant CD3+CD56+NKG2C+ clonotypes were among the top 10 CD8+ clonotypes and accounted for roughly 1.0-7.5% of CD8+ T cells. Those dominant clonotypes were again the most abundant among CD3+CD56-NKG2C+ cells in a handful of donors, at about 28.3-65%. Whether the expanded NKG2C-expressing T cell clones were specific for HCMV antigens remained unclear. The study sequenced eight donors, all healthy volunteers chosen at random: three men and five women. HCMV serostatus was determined by detecting HCMV-specific IgG in serum with a commercial ELISA kit. Ficoll density gradient centrifugation was used to isolate peripheral blood mononuclear cells from blood. For about 6 donors, unsorted PBMC were also used to sequence bulk peripheral blood T-cell repertoires. cDNA synthesis was primed from the TCR beta constant segment, followed by two successive PCR amplification steps. Sequencing of the libraries produced 2 x 150 bp reads on Illumina HiSeq 2000/2500, MiSeq or NextSeq. MIGEC was used to demultiplex reads and group the reads by UMI, and MiTCR was used to assemble and quantify clonotypes. To exclude erroneous sequences, any TCR cDNA sequence not supported by at least two reads was discarded. The tcR package was used for downstream repertoire analysis, and clonotypes were matched across fractions by CDR3 nucleotide sequence plus V segment. Antigen specificity was annotated against VDJdb with VDJmatch, allowing one amino acid substitution in CDR3.

The sequence derives from a man between 45 and 60 years old who received an inactivated influenza vaccine. Donor details come from another sample of the same person, matched by shared clones. The chain is assembled from TRBV5-1 and TRBJ2-1, with 7 middle bases fitting TRBD1. Sequencing used PBMCs from blood, obtained on the day of vaccination. The nucleotides are TGCGCCAGCAGCTTGGGGGACAGTCACAATGAGCAGTTCTTC. Its protein product is CASSLGDSHNEQFF.